A selection of T cell receptor beta chains follows, all from one sample in a study of blood T cell repertoires in COVID-19. Some clones are missing from TCRdb's copy, which holds only in-frame ones; the method was immunoSEQ multiplex PCR. The sample records 80,000 to 100,000 clones, about 90% being singletons. Input material: peripheral blood. The receptors were sampled from a human donor with active COVID-19. The donor label of this sample is uncertain. The CDR3 runs from the conserved cysteine through the conserved F or W. Fields, in order: J gene, D gene, clone size, V gene, CDR3 DNA, CDR3 protein. A D gene is named only where the DNA matches it firmly. A clone size is listed for some rows: how often the clone was seen (once, few, many), or a class if it is expanded.

TRBJ1-4 TRBD1 . TRBV5-1 TGCGCCAGCAGCTTGGCCGCGTCAGGGACAGGAAATGAAAAACTGTTTTTT CASSLAASGTGNEKLFF
TRBJ1-1 TRBD1 . TRBV6-5 TGTGCCAGCGGGGACAGCCCCAACACTGAAGCTTTCTTT CASGDSPNTEAFF
TRBJ2-7 TRBD1 once TRBV10-3 TGTGCCACGAGGGTACAGGGGGCCAGCCACGAGCAGTACTTC CATRVQGASHEQYF
TRBJ1-1 . . TRBV6-1 TGTGCCAGCAGTGAAGCCCGGGAGGAGGGTTTGACTGAAGCTTTCTTT CASSEAREEGLTEAFF
TRBJ1-2 TRBD1 . TRBV7-2 TGTGCCAGCAGCCACGGGACAGGCGTTAACTATGGCTACACCTTC CASSHGTGVNYGYTF
TRBJ2-2 . . TRBV7-9 TGTGCCAGCAGCTTAGTTCAGGGGTCCGTCGGGGAGCTGTTTTTT CASSLVQGSVGELFF
TRBJ1-4 . . TRBV15 TGTGCCACCAGCAGAGTTAGAGGTCCGACTAATGAAAAACTGTTTTTT CATSRVRGPTNEKLFF
TRBJ1-2 . . TRBV7-8 TGTGCCAGCAGCTTAGCGGAGATACACAGTGCAGGGGGCTACACCTTC CASSLAEIHSAGGYTF
TRBJ2-7 TRBD1 . TRBV5-1 TGCGCCAGCAGCAGACAGACGGGACAGGCTTCCTACGAGCAGTACTTC CASSRQTGQASYEQYF
TRBJ2-3 . . TRBV11-2 TGTGCCAGCAGCTTTACGGGAACAGATACGCAGTATTTT CASSFTGTDTQYF
TRBJ1-3 TRBD1 . TRBV5-4 TGTGCCAGCAGCTTGGACAGGGGACCTGGAAACACCATATATTTT CASSLDRGPGNTIYF
TRBJ2-3 TRBD2 . TRBV2 TGTGCCAGCAGCTTATCAAGGACTAGCGGGGGCGGCACAGATACGCAGTATTTT CASSLSRTSGGGTDTQYF
TRBJ1-2 . . TRBV5-1 TGCGCCAGCAGCTTCGACAGCAACTATGGCTACACCTTC CASSFDSNYGYTF
TRBJ2-7 TRBD2 . TRBV7-2 TGTGCCAGCAGCTTAGTCGGCGGGGGGGCGTTCGAGCAGTACTTC CASSLVGGGAFEQYF
TRBJ1-2 . . TRBV12-3/TRBV12-4 TGTGCCAGCAGAGGACAGAGCTATGGCTACACCTTC CASRGQSYGYTF
TRBJ1-1 . . TRBV7-9 TGTGCCAGCAGCCGGGCGGGGCGTCCTGAAGCTTTCTTT CASSRAGRPEAFF
TRBJ1-1 TRBD1 . TRBV18 TGTGCCAGCTCACTCAACAGGGGGAACACTGAAGCTTTCTTT CASSLNRGNTEAFF
TRBJ2-1 TRBD2 . TRBV5-4 TGTGCCAGCAGACGGGGACTAGCGGGGGGCCCGATTGACAATGAGCAGTTCTTC CASRRGLAGGPIDNEQFF
TRBJ2-1 . . TRBV19 TGTGCCAGTAGTAGCCCACGGGTGGGACTCCGGAGCGGCTCCTACAATGAGCAGTTCTTC CASSSPRVGLRSGSYNEQFF
TRBJ1-2 TRBD1 . TRBV27 TGTGCCAGCAGTCCCCGGGACAGGGGATCCGCCTATGGCTACACCTTC CASSPRDRGSAYGYTF
TRBJ1-6 TRBD1 once TRBV6-6 TGTGCCAGCGCATCGACAGGGCAAAATTCACCCCTCCACTTT CASASTGQNSPLHF
TRBJ1-2 TRBD1 . TRBV7-2 TGTGCCAGCAGCTCACGATTACTGACAGGGCTCGAGGGCTACACCTTC CASSSRLLTGLEGYTF
TRBJ2-3 . . TRBV4-2 TGTGCCAGCAGCCCTGACCCCGGCGGGGGCCAATCTCGTATAAGGCAGTATTTT CASSPDPGGGQSRIRQYF
TRBJ1-6 . once TRBV4-3 TGCGCCAGCAGCCAGACCGGACAGCGGCCACCCCTCCACTTT CASSQTGQRPPLHF
TRBJ2-1 TRBD1 . TRBV2 TGTGCCATTTCCTCGGGACAGACCCCTAGTTTTGAGCAGTTCTTC CAISSGQTPSFEQFF
TRBJ2-7 . . TRBV7-9 TGTGCCAGCAGCTTTTCCCAGGGTGCTGTGTACTTC CASSFSQGAVYF
TRBJ2-2 TRBD2 once TRBV9 TGTGCCAGCAGCGTAGGACTAGCGGGGGGGTATCAGACCGGGGAGCTGTTTTTT CASSVGLAGGYQTGELFF
TRBJ1-6 TRBD1 . TRBV5-1 TGCGCCAGCAGCCTTGGACAGGGCGGGAATTCACCCCTCCACTTT CASSLGQGGNSPLHF
TRBJ1-6 TRBD1 . TRBV7-6 TGTGCCCACAGCAGCCCCCGGAGGGACAGGGGAAATTCACCCCTCCACTTT CAHSSPRRDRGNSPLHF
TRBJ1-6 . . TRBV6-2/TRBV6-3 TGTGCCAGCAGTTCCGACAGCTCCTATAATTCACCCCTCCACTTT CASSSDSSYNSPLHF
TRBJ2-6 TRBD1 once TRBV27 TGTGCCAGCTCGAGGGGGCTAGGGGCCAACGTCCTGACTTTC CASSRGLGANVLTF
TRBJ1-1 TRBD1 . TRBV25-1 TGTGCCAGCACCCCGCAGGGGGTGACTGAAGCTTTCTTT CASTPQGVTEAFF
TRBJ2-1 TRBD2 . TRBV5-1 TGCGCCAGCAGCCATTATCGGGGGGTCTACAATGAGCAGTTCTTC CASSHYRGVYNEQFF
TRBJ1-2 . . TRBV28 TGTGCCAGCAGTCTAACAGATTTCTATGGCTACACCTTC CASSLTDFYGYTF
TRBJ1-1 . . TRBV6-5 TGTGCCAGCAGGAAACACGGGACTGAAGCTTTCTTT CASRKHGTEAFF
TRBJ2-1 TRBD2 . TRBV9 TGTGCCAGCAGCGGAAGCGGGGGCCTATACAATGAGCAGTTCTTC CASSGSGGLYNEQFF
TRBJ2-5 TRBD2 . TRBV5-1 TGCGCCAGCAGCTCGGGACTAGCGGGGGGTCCAGGGACCCAGTACTTC CASSSGLAGGPGTQYF
TRBJ2-6 . . TRBV5-6 TGTGCCAGCAGCTTAGGTTCAGGGGCCGGGGCCAACGTCCTGACTTTC CASSLGSGAGANVLTF
TRBJ1-5 . . TRBV6-5 TGTGCCAGCAGTTACCAGGGGAGCAATCAGCCCCAGCATTTT CASSYQGSNQPQHF
TRBJ2-2 TRBD1 . TRBV7-6 TGTGCCAGCAGCTCCTACAGGGGACGGACCGGGGAGCTGTTTTTT CASSSYRGRTGELFF
TRBJ2-7 TRBD2 . TRBV5-5 TGTGCCAGCAGCTCACTAGCGGGGGTGGTCTACGAGCAGTACTTC CASSSLAGVVYEQYF
TRBJ2-7 . . TRBV6-1 TGTGCCAGCAGTGAATTAAACAGATACGAGCAGTACTTC CASSELNRYEQYF
TRBJ2-1 TRBD1 . TRBV7-9 TGTGCCAGCCGATACCGGAGGACAGGGTTTGGAGATGAGCAGTTCTTC CASRYRRTGFGDEQFF
TRBJ1-4 . . TRBV18 TGTGCCAGCTCACCATCGATACAGGGTCCTAATGAAAAACTGTTTTTT CASSPSIQGPNEKLFF
TRBJ2-7 . . TRBV6-2/TRBV6-3 TGTGCCAGCAGTTACTCTCGCCTAGCGGAGCAGTACTTC CASSYSRLAEQYF
TRBJ2-1 TRBD1 . TRBV5-1 TGCGCCAGCAGCTTAGTCGCCGGGACAGGTAACAATGAGCAGTTCTTC CASSLVAGTGNNEQFF
TRBJ2-1 TRBD1 few TRBV14 TGTGCCAGCAGCCAGGTGGGACAGGGGGATAGTGAGCAGTTCTTC CASSQVGQGDSEQFF
TRBJ2-1 . . TRBV7-9 TGTGCCAGCAGCTTAACAAGCTCCTACAATGAGCAGTTCTTC CASSLTSSYNEQFF
TRBJ2-7 TRBD2 once TRBV18 TGTGCCAGCTCACCACCGGGGCGGGGGGTCTACGAGCAGTACTTC CASSPPGRGVYEQYF
TRBJ2-1 TRBD2 . TRBV9 TGTGCCAGCAGCGTAGGTAGCGGGGGGCACAATGAGCAGTTCTTC CASSVGSGGHNEQFF
TRBJ1-1 . . TRBV11-2 TGTGCCAGCAGCTTAGCTACGAACACTGAAGCTTTCTTT CASSLATNTEAFF
TRBJ2-2 . . TRBV6-5 TGTGCCAGCAGTTACCGGGGACACCAAAACACCGGGGAGCTGTTTTTT CASSYRGHQNTGELFF
TRBJ2-7 TRBD2 . TRBV7-3 TGTGCCAGCAGCCCAGCGGGGGGGAGGAACGAGCAGTACTTC CASSPAGGRNEQYF
TRBJ2-2 TRBD1 once TRBV28 TGTGCCAGCAGTTCCCTGATTCCGATACAACAGGGGCCTGAGAACACCGGGGAGCTGTTTTTT CASSSLIPIQQGPENTGELFF